The rows below give T cell receptor beta chains drawn from one sample of a study of CD8 T cells in Susac syndrome. A single record per CDR3 protein comes from TCRdb applying MiXCR to the immunoSEQ multiplex PCR reads. The table shows around 140,000 distinct CDR3 sequences, with 65% to 90% occurring only once. Sequencing used CD8+ T cells from PBMCs. The receptor set was obtained from a human donor with multiple sclerosis. The conserved cysteine and the conserved F or W are not part of the CDR3 here. The size of a clone is reported for some rows only, either as once, few or many, or as a class for expanded clones.

V gene: TRBV6-4
J gene: TRBJ2-1
clone size: NA
CDR3 protein: ASSDTKLSSYNEQF

V gene: TRBV27
J gene: TRBJ1-1
clone size: few
CDR3 protein: ASSLSAGNTEAF

V gene: TRBV6-1
J gene: TRBJ1-3
clone size: once
CDR3 protein: ASSELRLDSGNTIY

V gene: TRBV20-1
J gene: TRBJ1-5
clone size: once
CDR3 protein: SARDPERGGQPQH

V gene: TRBV2
J gene: TRBJ1-1
clone size: NA
CDR3 protein: ASSESSGSHTEAF

V gene: TRBV12-3/TRBV12-4
J gene: TRBJ2-2
clone size: NA
CDR3 protein: ASSLMLAGGLTNTGELF

V gene: TRBV6-6
J gene: TRBJ2-6
clone size: NA
CDR3 protein: ASSLTGAGANVLT

V gene: TRBV7-9
J gene: TRBJ1-2
clone size: NA
CDR3 protein: ASSPILNYGYT

V gene: TRBV19
J gene: TRBJ1-1
clone size: NA
CDR3 protein: ASSIGQGVNTEAF

V gene: TRBV4-2
J gene: TRBJ2-7
clone size: NA
CDR3 protein: ASSQASGYEQY

V gene: TRBV5-4
J gene: TRBJ2-1
clone size: NA
CDR3 protein: ASWVGINEQF

V gene: TRBV18
J gene: TRBJ2-3
clone size: NA
CDR3 protein: ASSLQGAGTDTQY

V gene: TRBV29-1
J gene: TRBJ2-1
clone size: NA
CDR3 protein: SVERESHEQF

V gene: TRBV4-1
J gene: TRBJ2-7
clone size: few
CDR3 protein: ASSQERGWDSYEQY

V gene: TRBV9
J gene: TRBJ2-7
clone size: few
CDR3 protein: ASSVEGSGDLREQY

V gene: TRBV19
J gene: TRBJ2-3
clone size: NA
CDR3 protein: ASSIDHGAVFPDTQY

V gene: TRBV19
J gene: TRBJ2-7
clone size: NA
CDR3 protein: ASSMGLSYEQY

V gene: TRBV11-2
J gene: TRBJ1-4
clone size: NA
CDR3 protein: ASSSTGNEKLF

V gene: TRBV7-8
J gene: TRBJ2-5
clone size: NA
CDR3 protein: ASSLEAHQETQY

V gene: TRBV19
J gene: TRBJ1-2
clone size: NA
CDR3 protein: ASRNTDGKIGYT

V gene: TRBV5-4
J gene: TRBJ1-2
clone size: NA
CDR3 protein: ASRYRGGRRSKGYT

V gene: TRBV28
J gene: TRBJ2-7
clone size: NA
CDR3 protein: ASSLPDSYSYEQY

V gene: TRBV10-3
J gene: TRBJ2-4
clone size: NA
CDR3 protein: ATSGGEAKNIQY

V gene: TRBV9
J gene: TRBJ2-1
clone size: NA
CDR3 protein: ASSQADFPYNEQF

V gene: TRBV6-1
J gene: TRBJ2-2
clone size: NA
CDR3 protein: ASGLAGRTDTGELF

V gene: TRBV6-4
J gene: TRBJ1-2
clone size: NA
CDR3 protein: ASSATRGDGYT

V gene: TRBV12-3/TRBV12-4
J gene: TRBJ2-3
clone size: NA
CDR3 protein: ASSLISGDTQY

V gene: TRBV7-9
J gene: TRBJ2-1
clone size: NA
CDR3 protein: ASSFTPGWGQGPDNEQF

V gene: TRBV7-2
J gene: TRBJ2-1
clone size: NA
CDR3 protein: ASSVLAGPNEQF

V gene: TRBV28
J gene: TRBJ1-2
clone size: NA
CDR3 protein: ASSFEGYT

V gene: TRBV7-8
J gene: TRBJ1-5
clone size: NA
CDR3 protein: ASSPHWGGGGNQPQH

V gene: TRBV28
J gene: TRBJ2-7
clone size: NA
CDR3 protein: ASSSPITTRGAYEQY

V gene: TRBV20-1
J gene: TRBJ2-1
clone size: NA
CDR3 protein: SARASGEAVNEQF

V gene: TRBV6-2/TRBV6-3
J gene: TRBJ2-2
clone size: NA
CDR3 protein: ASSYSGVTGELF

V gene: TRBV20-1
J gene: TRBJ2-5
clone size: NA
CDR3 protein: SAQRDFQETQY

V gene: TRBV6-1
J gene: TRBJ2-5
clone size: few
CDR3 protein: ASQGQPQETQY

V gene: TRBV12-3/TRBV12-4
J gene: TRBJ2-1
clone size: once
CDR3 protein: ASSRYLAGTYNEQF

V gene: TRBV19
J gene: TRBJ2-2
clone size: once
CDR3 protein: ASSQGGLAGGPGTGELF

V gene: TRBV24-1
J gene: TRBJ2-3
clone size: NA
CDR3 protein: ATSELDRGNTDTQY

V gene: TRBV12-3/TRBV12-4
J gene: TRBJ2-2
clone size: NA
CDR3 protein: ASRAGTTNTGELF

V gene: TRBV7-9
J gene: TRBJ2-1
clone size: once
CDR3 protein: ASSSPGGDEQF

V gene: TRBV11-2
J gene: TRBJ2-1
clone size: NA
CDR3 protein: ASSFPLAVSSYNEQF

V gene: TRBV3-1
J gene: TRBJ2-7
clone size: NA
CDR3 protein: ASSQQGVGYEQY

V gene: TRBV5-1
J gene: TRBJ1-1
clone size: NA
CDR3 protein: ASSLVGQGAEGNTEAF